This T cell receptor (beta chain) came from a study of lymphopenia after photon versus proton radiotherapy. Findings and caveats of the study: Photon-treated patients lost naive T cells and TCR diversity; proton-treated stayed stable.

Concerning this clone: Its antigen is unidentified.

TCRdb's copy holds only in-frame clones and misses some; the assay was immunoSEQ multiplex PCR. The sample includes about 24,000 clones, around four fifths seen only once; the top ten take roughly 24%. The sample here was peripheral blood, taken from a patient treated with photon-based radiotherapy. This receptor was identified in a man aged 35-49 years with gastric cancer.

This CDR3 is CASSRRAGANEKLFF. DNA of the CDR3: TGCGCCAGCAGTAGGCGGGCAGGCGCTAATGAAAAACTGTTTTTT. The rearrangement links TRBV10-2 to TRBJ1-4; no clear D gene. V was clipped by 5 bases and J by 3 bases, with 13 bases between them. CDR1 WSHSY and CDR2 SAAADI come from the germline V gene. This CDR3 has 15 amino acids.